The 11 T cell receptor beta chains given below trace back to one sample, sequenced in a study of OX40 agonist ivuxolimab in advanced cancers. TCRdb's table, derived via immunoSEQ multiplex PCR, lists solely in-frame clones and lacks some. The table lists about 70,000 clones, roughly 87% of them singletons, with 1.1% in the top ten. Sample: CD4+ or CD8+ T cells sorted from blood, taken in a trial of the OX40 agonist ivuxolimab. The receptors shown here come from an adult with an advanced solid tumor such as melanoma, head and neck, liver or kidney cancer.

J is TRBJ2-5 and V is TRBV5-4; 7 nucleotides line up with TRBD1. Germline CDR1 SGHNT, CDR2 YYREEE (reference sequence). The J segment lost 2 bases and the V segment lost 2 bases, leaving 3 bases of the junction unmatched. The CDR3 totals 14 residues. CDR3 nucleotide sequence: TGTGCCAGCAGCTTCGGACAGGAACAAGAGACCCAGTACTTC. It codes for CASSFGQEQETQYF.

The J gene is TRBJ2-1, the V gene TRBV18; 12 nucleotides agree with TRBD2. Germline V gene data show CDR1 as KGHSH and CDR2 as LQKENI. V trimming: 4 bases; J trimming: 6 bases; junction bases outside the gene matches: 4. The CDR3 consists of 15 residues. The CDR3 nucleotides are TGTGCCAGCTCACGGACTAGCGGGACCTCCAATGAGCAGTTCTTC. Residues: CASSRTSGTSNEQFF. The whole variable domain, remainder taken from reference TRBV18 and TRBJ2-1, is NAGVMQNPRHLVRRRGQEARLRCSPMKGHSHVYWYRQLPEEGLKFMVYLQKENIIDESGMPKERFSAEFPKEGPSILRIQQVVRGDSAAYFCASSRTSGTSNEQFFGPGTRLTVL.

The gene calls are TRBV18 and TRBJ1-3; D gene unclear. Germline V gene lookup returns CDR1 KGHSH and CDR2 LQKENI. Trimming removed 3 bases from V and 0 bases from J, with 12 bases in between. The CDR3 runs to 16 residues. This chain's CDR3 is CASSPQEAFSGNTIYF. DNA for the CDR3: TGTGCCAGCTCACCTCAAGAGGCGTTCTCTGGAAACACCATATATTTT.

The chain recombines TRBV5-1 with TRBJ1-1, with 8 positions matching TRBD1. The germline V gene has CDR1 SGHRS and CDR2 YFSETQ. With 4 bases clipped from V and 0 bases from J, the junction kept 11 bases outside the gene matches. This CDR3 is 17 amino acids long. CDR3 bases: TGCGCCAGCAGCCCCCGATGGACAGGGCACCTGAACACTGAAGCTTTCTTT. It encodes CASSPRWTGHLNTEAFF.

V is TRBV5-4 and J is TRBJ2-6; D may be TRBD1 (5 bases). There are 17 residues in the CDR3. Per the germline V gene, CDR1 is SGHNT and CDR2 is YYREEE (reference sequence). Trimming pared 0 bases from V and 2 bases from J, leaving 12 bases between. The CDR3 protein is CASSLALQVTGANVLTF. For the CDR3, the DNA is TGTGCCAGCAGCTTGGCCTTACAGGTCACTGGGGCCAACGTCCTGACTTTC.

The rearrangement uses TRBV5-4 and TRBJ2-7, with D tentatively TRBD1 or TRBD2 (5 bases each). The CDR3 loop spans 12 amino acids. Germline-derived CDR1 and CDR2 are SGHNT and YYREEE (reference sequence). Deletions cut 4 bases from V and 6 bases from J, with 11 bases between. In DNA, the CDR3 is TGTGCCAGCAGCAGGAGGCAGGGCGAGCAGTACTTC. Its translation: CASSRRQGEQYF.

The V and J genes are TRBV29-1 and TRBJ1-2; TRBD1 might be the D (5 bases). Trimming removed 3 bases from V and 4 bases from J, with 12 bases in between. There are 13 residues in the CDR3. Germline-derived CDR1 and CDR2 are SQVTM and ANQGSEA. In nucleotides, the CDR3 is TGCAGCGTTGATCGCCAGGGTCGCTATGGCTACACCTTC. Its protein is CSVDRQGRYGYTF.

The chain recombines TRBV7-9 with TRBJ2-1; 9 bases are a match to TRBD1. The junction had 6 bases not matched to a gene; V was cut back by 5 bases and J by 4 bases. From germline, CDR1 is SEHNR and CDR2 FQNEAQ (reference sequence). The CDR3 spans 15 residues. The CDR3 nucleotides are TGTGCCAGCAGCCGTACAGGACAGGGGTACAATGAGCAGTTCTTC. Translating gives CASSRTGQGYNEQFF.

The gene calls are TRBV5-1 and TRBJ2-1; 10 positions match TRBD1. CDR3 length: 14 amino acids. Trimming cost V 3 bases and J 7 bases; bases outside gene matches: 4. CDR1 SGHRS and CDR2 YFSETQ come from the germline V gene. The CDR3 sequence is CASSSGQGSNEQFF. CDR3 in DNA: TGCGCCAGCAGCTCGGGACAGGGGTCGAATGAGCAGTTCTTC.

The rearrangement uses TRBV5-4 and TRBJ1-1; 8 positions agree with TRBD1. Per the germline V gene, CDR1 is SGHNT and CDR2 is YYREEE (reference sequence). The CDR3 has 16 residues. Trimming cost V 3 bases and J 3 bases; bases outside gene matches: 10. CDR3 amino acids: CASSSIGTGRDTEAFF. The CDR3 bases are TGTGCCAGCAGCTCCATCGGGACAGGAAGGGACACTGAAGCTTTCTTT.

The chain joins TRBV6-1 to TRBJ2-7; the D gene is possibly TRBD1 (6 bases). Germline V gives CDR1 MNHNS, CDR2 SASEGT. Trimming left V 6 bases short and J 3 bases short, with 12 bases between. CDR3 length equals 13 residues. Here the CDR3 reads CASRRGSSYEQYF. The CDR3 DNA is TGTGCCAGCAGGAGGGGGTCTAGCTACGAGCAGTACTTC.